This T cell receptor (beta chain) was retrieved from a study of early T cells in non-severe SARS-CoV-2 infection. About the research overall: Chains were unpaired, as sequencing was done on bulk RNA from unsorted whole blood.

The TCR library protocol was used to attach unique molecular identifiers. These identifiers were attached to individual cDNA molecules. TCRdb re-analysed the 5' RACE reads in MiXCR, keeping a single row per CDR3 protein. The table has approximately 70,000 distinct CDR3 sequences, around 12% seen once; the top ten hold less than 3%. This clonotype was recorded a few times. The antigen is not known. Study-level findings and limits: There was a bias toward anti-spike CD8 responses in VDJdb matching, which missed private and CD4 specificities.

This receptor was identified in an adult who was a healthcare worker with PCR-confirmed SARS-CoV-2 infection or an uninfected control (not recorded which). The sequencing used whole blood, collected at baseline.

CDR3 sequence: CASSLVSGVGEQYF. As DNA, the CDR3 is TGTGCCAGCAGCTTAGTCTCCGGGGTAGGCGAGCAGTACTTC. The chain has TRBV11-2 and TRBJ2-7; perhaps TRBD2 as D (5 bases). Per the germline V gene, CDR1 is SGHAT and CDR2 is FQNNGV. The CDR3 length is 14 residues. The V gene lost 1 base and the J gene lost 6 bases, with 13 bases spanning the gap.